The source of this T cell receptor (beta chain) is a study of T cell repertoires in cytomegalovirus infection. Overall study results and limits: Summed public TCR beta family frequency identified CMV carriers bearing the relevant HLA. Dominating the ex vivo response were HLA-C-restricted CMV-specific TCR beta clonotypes.

TCRdb itself ran the reads through MiXCR, one entry per CDR3 protein. Seen here are 300,000 to 400,000 distinct CDR3 sequences, 20% to 25% observed once, and the top ten hold about 14%. This clonotype occurred a few times. Its cognate antigen is unknown. The CDR3 totals 14 residues. The J segment lost 10 bases and the V segment lost 1 base, leaving 6 bases of the junction unmatched. The V gene's germline CDR1 is SGHDN and CDR2 FVKESK. The chain carries TRBV14 and TRBJ2-3; 9 bases align to TRBD2. This specimen was cultured PBMCs, taken from culture after CMV antigen stimulation. The clonotype comes from a human donor in good health (CMV status not recorded). Some clones in this sample may be carry-over from other donors' samples. CDR3 in amino acids: CASSQAPSGTAQYF. Written as DNA, the CDR3 is TGTGCCAGCAGCCAAGCCCCTAGCGGGACGGCGCAGTATTTT. Complete variable domain (other parts from reference TRBV14 and TRBJ2-3): EAGVTQFPSHSVIEKGQTVTLRCDPISGHDNLYWYRRVMGKEIKFLLHFVKESKQDESGMPNNRFLAERTGGTYSTLKVQPAELEDSGVYFCASSQAPSGTAQYFGPGTRLTVL.